This T cell receptor beta chain was observed in a study of cytomegalovirus exposure and HLA in healthy donors. General study findings and limits: Apart from CMV serostatus, no immune exposure information was available.

V was clipped by 3 bases and J by 3 bases; unmatched bases: 4. The CDR3 loop spans 14 amino acids. Germline V gene lookup returns CDR1 SEHNR and CDR2 FQNEAQ (reference sequence). A remark on this clone: Its specificity is not known.

Primers included in the PCR were 60 Vbeta and 13 Jbeta primers. Only in-frame clones appear in the TCRdb table, and some are missing; sequencing was by immunoSEQ multiplex PCR. Of approximately 220,000 clones in the sample, about 70% are singletons; the top ten hold under 2%. The TCR sequence derives from a young woman in good health and CMV-seronegative. This chain uses TRBV7-9 with TRBJ1-1; 7 bases match TRBD1. The specimen sequenced was PBMCs. CDR3 sequence reads: CASSLGQPYTEAFF. DNA for the CDR3: TGTGCCAGCAGCTTGGGACAGCCTTACACTGAAGCTTTCTTT.